One sample yielded the 28 T cell receptor beta chains listed below, sequenced in a study of cytomegalovirus exposure and HLA in healthy donors. PCR primers comprised 60 Vbeta and 13 Jbeta primers. Sequencing was performed with immunoSEQ multiplex PCR; in TCRdb, only in-frame clones are kept and a portion is missing. The sample shows 200,000 or so clones, about four fifths of them seen only once. The sequencing input was PBMCs. Receptors were obtained from a boy under 18 in good health and CMV-seronegative.

V gene TRBV7-2 combines with J gene TRBJ2-4, with a weak D call TRBD2 (6 bases). CDR3 length: 16 residues. Trimming left V 3 bases short and J 0 bases short, with 12 bases between. CDR1 and CDR2 (germline): SGHTA, FQGNSA. This chain's CDR3 is CASSFGGGLAKNIQYF. The CDR3 DNA is TGTGCCAGCAGCTTTGGAGGAGGGTTAGCCAAAAACATTCAGTACTTC.

A word on this clone: The same CDR3 is also encoded by other DNA sequences in this sample. The rearrangement uses TRBV9 and TRBJ1-1; 7 bases agree with TRBD1. The J segment lost 8 bases and the V segment lost 3 bases, leaving 10 bases of the junction unmatched. The germline V gene has CDR1 SGDLS and CDR2 YYNGEE. This CDR3 spans 14 amino acids. The CDR3 DNA follows: TGTGCCAGCAGCGAGGGGGCAAGGTTCACCGAAGCTTTCTTT. This sequence encodes CASSEGARFTEAFF. Looking up the rest from reference TRBV9 and TRBJ1-1 gives the full variable domain: DSGVTQTPKHLITATGQRVTLRCSPRSGDLSVYWYQQSLDQGLQFLIQYYNGEERAKGNILERFSAQQFPDLHSELNLSSLELGDSALYFCASSEGARFTEAFFGQGTRLTVV.

This chain connects TRBV18 to TRBJ2-2, with unresolved D. The germline CDR1 and CDR2 sequences are KGHSH and LQKENI. This CDR3 spans 15 amino acids. The V and J ends lost 0 bases and 2 bases respectively, with 7 bases between them. DNA of the CDR3: TGTGCCAGCTCACCACCGCCAGGAAACACCGGGGAGCTGTTTTTT. Amino acids: CASSPPPGNTGELFF.

This clone was recorded once. The chain recombines TRBV7-2 with TRBJ1-6, with 10 bases matching TRBD1. With 4 bases clipped from V and 13 bases from J, the junction kept 7 bases outside the gene matches. Germline V CDR1 and CDR2: SGHTA, FQGNSA. The CDR3 extends over 14 amino acids. CDR3 DNA sequence: TGTGCCAGCAGCTCATCGGACAGGGGGTTCCCCCTCCACTTT. Translated, it gives CASSSSDRGFPLHF.

The chain is built from TRBV19 and TRBJ2-1, with TRBD1 as a possible D gene (5 bases). The germline CDR1 and CDR2 sequences are LNHDA and SQIVND (reference sequence). Trimming stripped 4 bases from V and 7 bases from J, with 17 bases between. The CDR3 has 15 residues. Here the CDR3 DNA reads TGTGCCAGTAGTAGCATTGGGGCAGCAGGTAATGAGCAGTTCTTC. Protein sequence: CASSSIGAAGNEQFF. The complete variable domain, with remaining parts taken from reference TRBV19 and TRBJ2-1, reads DGGITQSPKYLFRKEGQNVTLSCEQNLNHDAMYWYRQDPGQGLRLIYYSQIVNDFQKGDIAEGYSVSREKKESFPLTVTSAQKNPTAFYLCASSSIGAAGNEQFFGPGTRLTVL.

This clone has a single count. V usage is TRBV9 and J usage is TRBJ2-5; tentatively, D is TRBD1 (6 bases). Per the germline V gene, CDR1 is SGDLS and CDR2 is YYNGEE. The CDR3 is 14 amino acids. V lost 0 bases and J 4 bases, leaving 10 bases between the germline ends. Here the CDR3 reads CASSVEGVRETQYF. CDR3 nucleotides: TGTGCCAGCAGCGTAGAGGGGGTAAGAGAGACCCAGTACTTC.

The chain employs TRBV30 and TRBJ1-2; D may be TRBD1 (5 bases). The CDR3 spans 16 residues. Germline values: CDR1 GTSNPN, CDR2 SVGIG (reference sequence). The ends were cut back, 1 base at V and 5 bases at J, with 20 bases in the middle. This CDR3 reads CAWSERGRDSLYGYTF. As DNA, the CDR3 is TGTGCCTGGAGTGAGAGAGGACGGGACTCTCTATATGGCTACACCTTC.

The genes are TRBV5-4 and TRBJ1-1, with D possibly being TRBD1 (5 bases). CDR3 length: 19 residues. The V gene lost 3 bases and the J gene lost 3 bases, with 27 bases spanning the gap. Germline CDR1 is SGHNT and CDR2 is YYREEE (reference sequence). CDR3 sequence reads: CASSSWERAGKGLDTEAFF. CDR3 coding DNA: TGTGCCAGCAGCTCCTGGGAGCGTGCGGGGAAGGGGTTGGACACTGAAGCTTTCTTT.

The chain joins TRBV7-9 to TRBJ1-5; a possible D gene is TRBD1 (5 bases). The CDR3 covers 14 residues. Trimming removed 5 bases from V and 1 base from J, with 9 bases in between. Germline V lookup: CDR1 SEHNR, CDR2 FQNEAQ (reference sequence). Written as DNA, the CDR3 is TGTGCCAGCAGCGCGTCAGGGAGCAATCAGCCCCAGCATTTT. Its translation: CASSASGSNQPQHF.

The genes are TRBV7-2 and TRBJ2-1; 7 bases are shared with TRBD2. Trimming removed 3 bases from V and 6 bases from J; junction bases left unmatched: 8. This CDR3 is built from 15 residues. CDR1 and CDR2 from the germline V gene are SGHTA and FQGNSA. The CDR3, as DNA: TGTGCCAGCAGCTTTTTCCGGGACTACCTCAATGAGCAGTTCTTC. Residues: CASSFFRDYLNEQFF.

The CDR3 sequence: CASSQDSGLAGGPPEQYF. CDR3 sequence (DNA): TGTGCCAGCAGCCAAGATTCGGGACTAGCGGGAGGGCCTCCCGAGCAGTACTTC. V is TRBV4-2 and J is TRBJ2-7; 16 nucleotides agree with TRBD2. Trimming at V came to 0 bases and at J to 6 bases, leaving 8 bases not matched to a gene. The CDR3 extends over 18 amino acids. The germline gives CDR1 LGHNA, CDR2 YNFKEQ.

This chain links TRBV10-3 with TRBJ2-1, with a tentative D call TRBD2 (6 bases). Trimming stripped 0 bases from V and 6 bases from J, with 12 bases between. The CDR3 has 15 residues. Germline CDR1 ENHRY, CDR2 SYGVKD. The CDR3 DNA reads as TGTGCCATCAGTGAGTCGAGTGCCGGGGGCAATGAGCAGTTCTTC. Amino acid sequence: CAISESSAGGNEQFF.

The J gene is TRBJ1-1, the V gene TRBV28; D not certain. The CDR3 loop spans 14 amino acids. In germline, CDR1 is MDHEN, CDR2 SYDVKM. Trimming pared 3 bases from V and 1 base from J, leaving 9 bases between. CDR3 in DNA: TGTGCCAGCAGTTTGGTACAGTGGAACACTGAAGCTTTCTTT. It encodes CASSLVQWNTEAFF.

V usage is TRBV10-3 and J usage is TRBJ2-7; TRBD2 aligns across 14 bases. This CDR3 is built from 14 residues. Germline V gene lookup returns CDR1 ENHRY and CDR2 SYGVKD. V shed 4 bases and J 6 bases; nucleotides not matched to a gene: 2. CDR3 residues: CAISGGTSGSEQYF. In DNA, the CDR3 is TGTGCCATCAGTGGCGGGACTAGCGGGAGCGAGCAGTACTTC.

The chain recombines TRBV11-2 with TRBJ1-3, with D possibly matching TRBD1 (6 bases). The CDR3 covers 16 residues. Trimming pared 1 base from V and 0 bases from J, leaving 10 bases between. CDR1 and CDR2 (germline): SGHAT, FQNNGV. CDR3: CASSLVFRGSGNTIYF. The CDR3 DNA reads as TGTGCCAGCAGCTTAGTGTTCAGGGGCTCTGGAAACACCATATATTTT.

This chain uses TRBV4-1 with TRBJ2-1; D is ambiguous. The CDR3 runs to 15 residues. The germline V and J ends were trimmed by 4 bases and 3 bases, with 13 bases remaining between them. CDR1 MGHRA and CDR2 YSYEKL come from the germline V gene. CDR3 sequence reads: CASSPYYPGYNEQFF. CDR3 nucleotides: TGCGCCAGCAGCCCCTACTACCCGGGCTACAATGAGCAGTTCTTC.

This clone was detected a few times. This sequence joins TRBV18 and TRBJ2-7; 10 positions match TRBD2. This CDR3 spans 15 amino acids. V lost 2 bases and J lost 5; bases outside the gene matches: 6. Germline CDR1 reads KGHSH; CDR2 reads LQKENI. CDR3 DNA sequence: TGTGCCAGCTCACCAAATCGACTAGCGGGTCACGAGCAGTACTTC. Translating gives CASSPNRLAGHEQYF.

This chain joins TRBV27 and TRBJ2-4; D remains unclear. V gave up 5 bases and J gave up 0 bases, with 11 bases separating them. CDR1 MNHEY and CDR2 SMNVEV come from the germline V gene (reference sequence). This CDR3 has 15 amino acids. CDR3 in DNA: TGTGCCAGCAGTGTTAATTTAATAGCCAAAAACATTCAGTACTTC. Protein product: CASSVNLIAKNIQYF.

A few counts support this clone. The gene calls are TRBV6-5 and TRBJ2-7; 13 positions match TRBD2. The CDR3 contains 13 residues. The germline CDR1 and CDR2 sequences are MNHEY and SVGAGI. J was trimmed by 7 bases and V by 6 bases; bases with no gene match: 3. CDR3 region: CASRSTSGGEQYF. In DNA, the CDR3 is TGTGCCAGCAGGTCGACTAGCGGGGGGGAGCAGTACTTC.

The V and J genes are TRBV27 and TRBJ2-7; tentative D call: TRBD2 (5 bases). Germline V gene data show CDR1 as MNHEY and CDR2 as SMNVEV (reference sequence). The V end lost 5 bases, the J end lost 3 bases, and 20 bases lay between the germline ends. The CDR3 is made up of 16 amino acids. The CDR3 nucleotides read TGTGCCAGCAGTCAAGGCGGGCTAAAAGGCTACTACGAGCAGTACTTC. It specifies CASSQGGLKGYYEQYF.

The chain combines TRBV6-6 with TRBJ2-7; 7 nucleotides agree with TRBD1. The J segment lost 2 bases and the V segment lost 6 bases, leaving 4 bases of the junction unmatched. The germline gives CDR1 MNHNY, CDR2 SVGAGI (reference sequence). This CDR3 region has 13 residues. As DNA, the CDR3 is TGTGCCAGCAGACCTCAGGGGGCCTACGAGCAGTACTTC. This sequence encodes CASRPQGAYEQYF.

The chain joins TRBV10-3 to TRBJ1-2; 7 nucleotides line up with TRBD1. With 4 bases clipped from V and 7 bases from J, the junction kept 3 bases outside the gene matches. CDR3 length: 12 residues. The germline gives CDR1 ENHRY, CDR2 SYGVKD. For the CDR3, the DNA is TGTGCCATCAGTGCGGACAGGCTTGGCTACACCTTC. Translated: CAISADRLGYTF.

For this clone: Additional DNA sequences in this sample encode the identical CDR3. V gene TRBV9 combines with J gene TRBJ1-2; D might be TRBD1 (5 bases). The germline V gene has CDR1 SGDLS and CDR2 YYNGEE. Trimming took 0 bases from V and 4 from J, leaving 10 bases between them. This CDR3 region has 14 residues. CDR3 loop: CASSVAGGTYGYTF. CDR3 sequence (DNA): TGTGCCAGCAGCGTAGCTGGGGGGACCTATGGCTACACCTTC. Based on the CDR3 plus reference TRBV9 and TRBJ1-2, the full variable domain is DSGVTQTPKHLITATGQRVTLRCSPRSGDLSVYWYQQSLDQGLQFLIQYYNGEERAKGNILERFSAQQFPDLHSELNLSSLELGDSALYFCASSVAGGTYGYTFGSGTRLTVV.

This chain links TRBV6-5 with TRBJ1-1; possibly TRBD1 for D (6 bases). This CDR3 region has 15 residues. The V and J ends lost 5 bases and 4 bases respectively, with 17 bases between them. Germline V gene sequence: CDR1 MNHEY, CDR2 SVGAGI. CDR3 sequence (DNA): TGTGCCAGCAGTCGCACGACAGGCCAGGGCACTGAAGCTTTCTTT. It translates to CASSRTTGQGTEAFF.

This CDR3 reads CASSASGSAYVRGEQFF. In DNA form, the CDR3 reads TGTGCCAGCAGTGCTAGCGGGAGTGCCTACGTCCGTGGTGAGCAGTTCTTC. The chain has TRBV2 and TRBJ2-1, with 10 bases lining up with TRBD2. The CDR3 has 17 residues. The germline gives CDR1 SNHLY, CDR2 FYNNEI. With 4 bases clipped from V and 9 bases from J, the junction kept 15 bases outside the gene matches.

V usage is TRBV6-6 and J usage is TRBJ2-1, with 12 bases matching TRBD2. V lost 4 bases and J lost 9; bases outside the gene matches: 10. The CDR3 sequence is 16 residues long. CDR1 is MNHNY and CDR2 is SVGAGI in the germline V gene (reference sequence). CDR3 in amino acids: CASSSTPSGRGREQFF. Here the CDR3 DNA reads TGTGCCAGCAGTTCGACCCCTAGCGGGAGGGGTCGTGAGCAGTTCTTC.

The chain is built from TRBV15 and TRBJ2-5; tentative D call: TRBD1 (5 bases). With the DNA end fitting TRBJ2-7 better, the J assignment may be wrong. Germline V gene sequence: CDR1 LNHNV, CDR2 YYDKDF (reference sequence). This CDR3 contains 15 residues. The CDR3 protein is CATSRVDTGAHEQYF. For the CDR3, the DNA is TGTGCCACCAGCAGAGTGGACACCGGAGCCCACGAGCAGTACTTC.

The chain combines TRBV2 with TRBJ1-3; D gene unclear. The V gene lost 2 bases and the J gene lost 3 bases, with 11 bases spanning the gap. Germline V gene data show CDR1 as SNHLY and CDR2 as FYNNEI. This CDR3 is built from 15 residues. The CDR3 sequence: CASSETGSYGNTIYF. Here the CDR3 DNA reads TGTGCCAGCAGTGAAACGGGGAGTTATGGAAACACCATATATTTT.